The rows below give T cell receptor beta chains drawn from one sample of a study of CD8 T cells in Susac syndrome. Using its own MiXCR run on the immunoSEQ multiplex PCR reads, TCRdb lists one record per CDR3 protein. The sample gives approximately 150,000 distinct CDR3 sequences, 94% of which show up once; less than 0.095% is in the top ten. The specimen was CD4+ T cells from PBMCs. The origin of the receptors is a human donor in good health. Each CDR3 is given with its conserved first and last residue. D genes are given only for firm matches. Rows may omit the clone size; those that give it use once, few, many or a size class.

v_gene	abundance	j_gene	d_gene	CDR3nt	CDR3aa
TRBV30	.	TRBJ2-5	.	TGTGCCTGGAGTGTACCCGGTGGGGAGACCCAGTACTTC	CAWSVPGGETQYF
TRBV27	.	TRBJ2-7	.	TGTGCCAGCGGGTTCGGTGGCTACGAGCAGTACTTC	CASGFGGYEQYF
TRBV20-1	.	TRBJ1-1	.	TGCAGTGCTAGAGATCAAAAACAGGTAAACACTGAAGCTTTCTTT	CSARDQKQVNTEAFF
TRBV20-1	.	TRBJ1-2	.	TGCAGTGCTCCCCTAACGGGGAAGCCCGCTAACTATGGCTACACCTTC	CSAPLTGKPANYGYTF
TRBV10-3	.	TRBJ2-3	.	TGTGCCATCAAAGGCGCTTTTAGCACAGATACGCAGTATTTT	CAIKGAFSTDTQYF
TRBV7-2	.	TRBJ1-2	.	TGTGCCAGCAGCTTAGCGGCCAGGGAGTGGGGCTACACCTTC	CASSLAAREWGYTF
TRBV21-1	.	TRBJ2-5	.	TGTGCCAGCAGCAAAGGAGGGGAGACCCAGTACTTC	CASSKGGETQYF
TRBV30	.	TRBJ1-4	TRBD1	TGTGCCTGGAGAGGCCCCTCGACAGGGACTGAAGAAAAACTGTTTTTT	CAWRGPSTGTEEKLFF
TRBV11-2	.	TRBJ2-5	TRBD1	TGTGCCAGCAGCTTAGTTGGGACAGGGGGCAGAGAGACCCAGTACTTC	CASSLVGTGGRETQYF
TRBV29-1	once	TRBJ1-2	TRBD1	TGCAGCGTCGGACAGGTGGTAGGGTCTTATGGCTACACCTTC	CSVGQVVGSYGYTF
TRBV19	.	TRBJ1-5	.	TGTGCCAGTAGTATAGGAGGGAGACAGCCCCAGCATTTT	CASSIGGRQPQHF
TRBV2	.	TRBJ1-4	.	TGTGCCAGCAGTGACCCCTGGGGAGACAGTACCAATGAAAAACTGTTTTTT	CASSDPWGDSTNEKLFF
TRBV14	.	TRBJ1-2	.	TGTGCCAGCAGCCAAGTAAAGGGGGCTAACTATGGCTACACCTTC	CASSQVKGANYGYTF
TRBV6-2/TRBV6-3	.	TRBJ1-2	.	TGTGCCAGCTCCGCGCCCCCCTACTATGGCTACACCTTC	CASSAPPYYGYTF
TRBV10-3	.	TRBJ2-3	TRBD2	TGTGCCATCAGTGAGTACGATAGCGGGAGGGCCGTGCCAAGGAGCACAGATACGCAGTATTTT	CAISEYDSGRAVPRSTDTQYF
TRBV10-3	.	TRBJ2-7	.	TGTGCCATCAGTGATAGTCTTAACTCCTACGAGCAGTACTTC	CAISDSLNSYEQYF
TRBV7-9	.	TRBJ1-1	TRBD1	TGTGCCAGCAGCTCAGACAGGGAAAACACTGAAGCTTTCTTT	CASSSDRENTEAFF
TRBV6-1	.	TRBJ2-1	TRBD2	TGTGCCAGCCGGAGTTGGGGAGGGACGGCCTACAATGAGCAGTTCTTC	CASRSWGGTAYNEQFF
TRBV5-6	.	TRBJ1-2	TRBD1	TGTGCCAGCAGCCTCATTGGGACAGGGGGGGAGAATGGCTACACCTTC	CASSLIGTGGENGYTF
TRBV28	.	TRBJ2-1	.	TGTGCCAGCAGTCCCCGTATCGCGCAGTTCTTC	CASSPRIAQFF
TRBV29-1	.	TRBJ1-2	TRBD1	TGCAGCGTGGGAACGGACAGGGTAATGAACTATGGCTACACCTTC	CSVGTDRVMNYGYTF
TRBV5-6	.	TRBJ2-2	TRBD2	TGTGCCAGCAGCGCCGGAACTAGCGGACCGAAAACCGGGGAGCTGTTTTTT	CASSAGTSGPKTGELFF
TRBV11-2	.	TRBJ2-7	TRBD1	TGTGCCAGCAGCTTCCCCGGGGACAGGGCCCACGAGCAGTACTTC	CASSFPGDRAHEQYF
TRBV7-9	.	TRBJ1-1	.	TGTGCCAGCAGCTCGATTGAGGGAAGTCTTGCTGAAGCTTTCTTT	CASSSIEGSLAEAFF
TRBV6-5	.	TRBJ1-5	.	TGTGCCAGCAGTTTTTTTCCAACCGGGACGGCCAGCAATCAGCCCCAGCATTTT	CASSFFPTGTASNQPQHF
TRBV6-2/TRBV6-3	few	TRBJ2-6	.	TGTGCCAGCAGTTACTCCTCGGGGTTATCTGGGGCCAACGTCCTGACTTTC	CASSYSSGLSGANVLTF
TRBV15	.	TRBJ1-4	.	TGTGCCACCAGTACGGACCTCAACGAAAAACTGTTTTTT	CATSTDLNEKLFF
TRBV12-3/TRBV12-4	.	TRBJ1-2	.	TGTGCCAGCAGTTTAGCAGGGCTCCCTGGCTACACCTTC	CASSLAGLPGYTF
TRBV12-3/TRBV12-4	.	TRBJ1-2	.	TGTGCCAGCAGTTTAGTGGTCGGTCCGCGGGGTGGCTACACCTTC	CASSLVVGPRGGYTF
TRBV20-1	.	TRBJ2-3	TRBD2	TGCAGTGCTAGCCAACTAGCGGGAGTCACAGATACGCAGTATTTT	CSASQLAGVTDTQYF
TRBV12-5	.	TRBJ2-2	.	TGTGCTAGTGGTTTCCGGGACACCGGGGAGCTGTTTTTT	CASGFRDTGELFF
TRBV18	.	TRBJ2-5	.	TGTGCCAGCTCCCGGACGACGCTTGGGGAGACCCAGTACTTC	CASSRTTLGETQYF
TRBV5-1	few	TRBJ2-1	.	TGCGCCAGCAGCTTTGCCGGGGTCAGCAGCAATGAGCAGTTCTTC	CASSFAGVSSNEQFF
TRBV20-1	.	TRBJ2-7	.	TGCAGTGCTAGAGATTTGGGGCGGTCCTACGAGCAGTACTTC	CSARDLGRSYEQYF
TRBV6-4	.	TRBJ1-2	.	TGTGCCAGCAGTGACTCGCCTTACCTGGACAGATATTCGCCCTCGGAGGTCTACACCTTC	CASSDSPYLDRYSPSEVYTF
TRBV19	few	TRBJ1-1	.	TGTGCCAGTAGTATCAACAGGGACACTGAAGCTTTCTTT	CASSINRDTEAFF
TRBV5-4	.	TRBJ2-2	TRBD2	TGTGCCAGCAGCTTGGTCGGGAGGCGGAACACCGGGGAGCTGTTTTTT	CASSLVGRRNTGELFF
TRBV19	.	TRBJ2-1	TRBD2	TGTGCCAGTAGCCTCCTAGCGGGAGGAAGTGAGCAGTTCTTC	CASSLLAGGSEQFF
TRBV12-5	.	TRBJ2-1	.	TGTGCTAGTGGTTTGCAATACAATGAGCAGTTCTTC	CASGLQYNEQFF
TRBV20-1	.	TRBJ2-3	.	TGCAGTGCTAGCGTCTCTGGCACAGATACGCAGTATTTT	CSASVSGTDTQYF
TRBV20-1	.	TRBJ1-5	.	TGCAGTGCCCGGGGCGACAGCAATCAGCCCCAGCATTTT	CSARGDSNQPQHF